Shown below are 28 T cell receptor beta chains from a single sample sequenced in a study of blood T cell repertoires in COVID-19. TCRdb's table, derived via immunoSEQ multiplex PCR, lists solely in-frame clones and lacks some. The sample lists roughly 4,700 clones, roughly 70% occurring once. The sequenced sample was peripheral blood. The receptors were sampled from a human donor in a cohort sampled during active COVID-19.

This clone is large in the sample. The chain employs TRBV6-2 or TRBV6-3 and TRBJ2-1; the match to TRBD2 covers 8 bases. Unmatched junction bases numbered 6, after V lost 5 bases and J lost 9 bases. Germline CDR1 is MNHEY and CDR2 is SVGEGT. The CDR3 length is 13 residues. The CDR3 nucleotides read TGTGCCAGCAGTGCGACTAGCGCCCCTGAGCAGTTCTTC. Its translation is CASSATSAPEQFF.

The chain combines TRBV11-1 with TRBJ1-4; the D gene is possibly TRBD1 (5 bases). The CDR3 loop spans 13 amino acids. The V end lost 3 bases, the J end lost 4 bases, and 6 bases lay between the germline ends. Germline V lookup: CDR1 SGHAT, CDR2 FQDESV (reference sequence). CDR3 amino acids: CASSFGHNEKLFF. The CDR3 DNA is TGTGCCAGCAGCTTTGGACATAATGAAAAACTGTTTTTT.

The rearrangement links TRBV11-2 to TRBJ2-7, with TRBD2 matching over 10 bases. V was clipped by 1 base and J by 2 bases; unmatched bases: 11. This CDR3 is 18 amino acids long. Germline-derived CDR1 and CDR2 are SGHAT and FQNNGV. The CDR3 nucleotides read TGTGCCAGCAGCTTAGTATTTAGCGGGGGGACCAGACCCTACGAGCAGTACTTC. Amino acids: CASSLVFSGGTRPYEQYF.

The chain carries TRBV20-1 and TRBJ1-4; D possibly corresponds to TRBD1 (6 bases). Germline assignment: CDR1 DFQATT and CDR2 SNEGSKA (reference sequence). Trimming took off 3 bases at V and 14 bases at J, with 19 bases between the two ends. The CDR3 contains 13 residues. The CDR3 sequence is CSASAQKTGPLFF. The DNA of the CDR3 is TGCAGTGCTAGTGCCCAGAAAACAGGGCCCCTGTTTTTT.

The V and J genes are TRBV3-1 (or the pseudogene TRBV3-2) and TRBJ2-1; tentatively, D is TRBD1 (6 bases). Germline V CDR1 and CDR2: LGHDT, YNNKEL (reference sequence). Deletions cut 1 base from V and 7 bases from J, with 11 bases between. The CDR3 has 14 amino acids. CDR3 amino acids: CASSQVTGWNEQFF. The CDR3 coding sequence is TGTGCCAGCAGCCAAGTTACAGGGTGGAATGAGCAGTTCTTC.

This clone has more than one count but fewer than ten. The rearrangement links TRBV7-2 to TRBJ2-7, with TRBD1 matching 9 bases. The CDR3 is 16 amino acids. V lost 4 bases to trimming and J lost 5 bases; unmatched junction nucleotides: 12. CDR1 is SGHTA and CDR2 is FQGNSA in the germline V gene. CDR3 in DNA: TGTGCCAGCAGCTCGGGACAGGGATTTATTCGGGACGAGCAGTACTTC. This codes for CASSSGQGFIRDEQYF.

This chain links TRBV7-8 with TRBJ1-6; D unclear. This CDR3 is built from 13 residues. Between the trimmed V and J ends, which lost 3 bases and 8 bases, there was a span of 8 bases. The germline V gene has CDR1 SGHVS and CDR2 FQNEAQ. The DNA for the CDR3 is TGTGCCAGCAGCTTTGAGCCCTATTCACCCCTCCACTTT. Its translation is CASSFEPYSPLHF.

The V call is TRBV6-2 or TRBV6-3, the J call TRBJ2-7; D possibly corresponds to TRBD2 (6 bases). The CDR3 runs 12 residues. V was shortened by 0 bases and J by 6 bases, with 6 bases between the two germline ends. The germline CDR1 and CDR2 sequences are MNHEY and SVGEGT. The CDR3 region has the DNA TGTGCCAGCAGTTACTCCGGGGGCGAGCAGTACTTC. Protein: CASSYSGGEQYF.

The chain carries TRBV16 and TRBJ1-1; 7 bases agree with TRBD1. With V trimmed by 1 base and J by 1 base, 3 bases remained unmatched. CDR3 length: 15 residues. Looked up from germline, CDR1 is KGHSY and CDR2 is FQNENV. CDR3 nucleotide sequence: TGTGCCAGCAGCCAATGGGGACAGTCGAACACTGAAGCTTTCTTT. This encodes CASSQWGQSNTEAFF. Complete variable domain (other parts from reference TRBV16 and TRBJ1-1): GEEVAQTPKHLVRGEGQKAKLYCAPIKGHSYVFWYQQVLKNEFKFLISFQNENVFDETGMPKERFSAKCLPNSPCSLEIQATKLEDSAVYFCASSQWGQSNTEAFFGQGTRLTVV.

This clone has only a few counts. The chain employs TRBV5-1 and TRBJ2-2; TRBD1 aligns across 7 bases. The CDR3 has 15 amino acids. With V trimmed by 1 base and J by 1 base, 1 base remained unmatched. Germline CDR1 is SGHRS and CDR2 is YFSETQ. As DNA, the CDR3 is TGCGCCAGCAGCTTGAGGGGGCTGAACACCGGGGAGCTGTTTTTT. Its protein product is CASSLRGLNTGELFF.

The gene calls are TRBV29-1 and TRBJ1-2; 8 nucleotides line up with TRBD1. This CDR3 contains 14 residues. Germline V gene data show CDR1 as SQVTM and CDR2 as ANQGSEA. With V trimmed by 4 bases and J by 7 bases, 11 bases remained unmatched. CDR3 protein: CSVARGLVQGGYTF. For the CDR3, the DNA is TGCAGCGTTGCCAGGGGGCTCGTACAAGGTGGCTACACCTTC.

This clone was detected once. The chain combines TRBV5-6 with TRBJ1-5; D might be TRBD1 (5 bases). Germline CDR1 reads SGHDT; CDR2 reads YYEEEE. Trimming cost V 3 bases and J 2 bases, with 9 bases left between them. The CDR3 contains 14 residues. The CDR3 DNA reads TGTGCCAGCAGCTGGGGCAGGGGCAATCAGCCCCAGCATTTT. Protein product: CASSWGRGNQPQHF.

Here the CDR3 reads CSAGQYGYTF. The CDR3 DNA reads as TGCAGCGCTGGACAGTATGGCTACACCTTC. This sequence joins TRBV29-1 and TRBJ1-2; a possible D gene is TRBD1 (6 bases). Looked up from germline, CDR1 is SQVTM and CDR2 is ANQGSEA. V was trimmed by 7 bases and J by 5 bases, leaving 8 bases between them. The CDR3 is 10 residues long.

The J gene is TRBJ2-7, the V gene TRBV9, with 8 bases aligning to TRBD2. Germline-derived CDR1 and CDR2 are SGDLS and YYNGEE. The CDR3 totals 14 residues. With 0 bases clipped from V and 5 bases from J, the junction kept 4 bases outside the gene matches. CDR3 in DNA: TGTGCCAGCAGCGTAGCGGGGGGGTTCGACGAGCAGTACTTC. Its protein product is CASSVAGGFDEQYF.

This clone has more than one count but fewer than ten. The genes are TRBV7-9 and TRBJ2-7, with D possibly being TRBD2 (5 bases). The V end was cut by 4 bases, the J end by 2 bases, with 12 bases between. The CDR3 runs to 14 residues. Germline values: CDR1 SEHNR, CDR2 FQNEAQ (reference sequence). Here the CDR3 reads CASSSWTRTYEQYF. Here the CDR3 DNA reads TGTGCCAGCAGCTCGTGGACTCGGACCTACGAGCAGTACTTC.

The V call is TRBV7-2, the J call TRBJ2-7; the match to TRBD2 covers 7 bases. V lost 3 bases and J lost 3; bases outside the gene matches: 5. The CDR3 has 14 amino acids. Germline-derived CDR1 and CDR2 are SGHTA and FQGNSA. CDR3 region: CASSFRGLDYEQYF. DNA for the CDR3: TGTGCCAGCAGCTTCCGAGGACTAGACTACGAGCAGTACTTC.

The gene calls are TRBV4-2 and TRBJ1-2; D may be TRBD1 (5 bases). Per germline, CDR1 LGHNA and CDR2 YNFKEQ. The CDR3 has 18 amino acids. V was trimmed by 0 bases and J by 8 bases, leaving 25 bases between them. CDR3 loop: CASSQDYNQGRQNRGYTF. The CDR3 coding sequence is TGTGCCAGCAGCCAAGATTATAATCAGGGCCGCCAAAACCGCGGCTACACCTTC.

The chain carries TRBV11-3 and TRBJ2-7; TRBD2 aligns across 10 bases. Germline V gives CDR1 SGHNT, CDR2 YENEEA. The CDR3 runs to 17 residues. The V gene end was trimmed by 5 bases and the J gene end by 4 bases; junction bases not matched to a gene: 14. In nucleotides, the CDR3 is TGTGCCAGCAGCGACTTCACCCTTAGCGGGGGGAAGTACGAGCAGTACTTC. It encodes CASSDFTLSGGKYEQYF.

V is TRBV23-1 and J is TRBJ1-4, with 7 bases lining up with TRBD1. TRBV23-1 is noted as an ORF with a role that remains uncertain. V lost 4 bases, J lost 8 bases, and 7 bases stayed unmatched. This CDR3 has 14 amino acids. The CDR3 is CASSRPRGDEKLFF. CDR3 sequence (DNA): TGCGCCAGCAGTCGGCCCAGGGGGGACGAAAAACTGTTTTTT.

The rearrangement links TRBV6-5 to TRBJ2-1, with D possibly being TRBD1 (6 bases). The CDR3 runs to 13 residues. V lost 6 bases and J 8 bases, leaving 14 bases between the germline ends. Germline CDR1 is MNHEY and CDR2 is SVGAGI. The CDR3 region is CASSRGMEYEQFF. The CDR3 coding sequence is TGTGCCAGCAGCAGGGGTATGGAGTATGAGCAGTTCTTC.

V gene TRBV27 combines with J gene TRBJ1-5, with no clear D. The germline CDR1 and CDR2 sequences are MNHEY and SMNVEV (reference sequence). V dropped 2 bases and J dropped 7 bases, with 9 bases sitting between them. The CDR3 has 13 residues. CDR3 loop: CASSLSSRQPQHF. CDR3 DNA sequence: TGTGCCAGCAGTTTAAGTTCCAGACAGCCCCAGCATTTT.

The V and J genes are TRBV7-2 and TRBJ2-7; 10 positions match TRBD2. Germline CDR1 is SGHTA and CDR2 is FQGNSA. V gave up 5 bases and J gave up 2 bases; unmatched junction bases: 9. The CDR3 totals 16 residues. CDR3: CASSPSLSGGAYEQYF. As DNA, the CDR3 is TGTGCCAGCAGCCCCTCCTTGAGCGGGGGGGCCTACGAGCAGTACTTC.

The V gene is TRBV2, the J gene TRBJ1-4; D may be TRBD1 (5 bases). Germline V lookup: CDR1 SNHLY, CDR2 FYNNEI. The CDR3 totals 14 residues. Trimming stripped 6 bases from V and 8 bases from J, with 16 bases between. This chain's CDR3 is CASSQGVFKEKLFF. As DNA, the CDR3 is TGTGCCAGCAGCCAAGGGGTTTTTAAAGAAAAACTGTTTTTT.

The chain employs TRBV9 and TRBJ1-6, with D perhaps matching TRBD1 (5 bases). The V end was cut by 3 bases, the J end by 4 bases, with 20 bases between. Germline values: CDR1 SGDLS, CDR2 YYNGEE. The CDR3 totals 18 residues. This chain's CDR3 is CASSAAGRQPRYNSPLHF. The DNA for the CDR3 is TGTGCCAGCAGCGCCGCGGGACGACAACCCCGTTATAATTCACCCCTCCACTTT.

The rearrangement links TRBV6-6 to TRBJ2-5, with 8 bases that match TRBD1. J gave up 5 bases and V 2 bases, and 7 bases lay outside the gene matches. The CDR3 is 15 residues long. The germline V gene encodes CDR1 MNHNY and CDR2 SVGAGI (reference sequence). The CDR3 loop reads CASSYGQGAKETQYF. CDR3 bases: TGTGCCAGCAGTTACGGTCAGGGGGCCAAGGAGACCCAGTACTTC.

The chain joins TRBV19 to TRBJ1-4; TRBD1 might be the D (5 bases). CDR3 length: 14 amino acids. CDR1 LNHDA and CDR2 SQIVND come from the germline V gene (reference sequence). Trimming left V 3 bases short and J 5 bases short, with 10 bases between. CDR3 bases: TGTGCCAGTAGTATCGGGGGATTCAATGAAAAACTGTTTTTT. This sequence encodes CASSIGGFNEKLFF.

The table lists this clone with a few counts. CDR3 nucleotide sequence: TGCGCCAGCAGCTTGGGACAGGACACAGATACGCAGTATTTT. It encodes CASSLGQDTDTQYF. The chain couples TRBV5-1 to TRBJ2-3, with a weak D call TRBD1 (6 bases). The CDR3 is 14 residues long. CDR1 is SGHRS, CDR2 YFSETQ, per germline. V lost 0 bases and J lost 2, with 7 bases in between.

V and J are TRBV2 and TRBJ2-7; D is ambiguous. The V gene lost 3 bases and the J gene lost 3 bases, with 3 bases spanning the gap. Per the germline V gene, CDR1 is SNHLY and CDR2 is FYNNEI. This CDR3 region has 11 residues. The CDR3 loop is CASSDRYEQYF. Here the CDR3 DNA reads TGTGCCAGCAGTGACCGCTACGAGCAGTACTTC.